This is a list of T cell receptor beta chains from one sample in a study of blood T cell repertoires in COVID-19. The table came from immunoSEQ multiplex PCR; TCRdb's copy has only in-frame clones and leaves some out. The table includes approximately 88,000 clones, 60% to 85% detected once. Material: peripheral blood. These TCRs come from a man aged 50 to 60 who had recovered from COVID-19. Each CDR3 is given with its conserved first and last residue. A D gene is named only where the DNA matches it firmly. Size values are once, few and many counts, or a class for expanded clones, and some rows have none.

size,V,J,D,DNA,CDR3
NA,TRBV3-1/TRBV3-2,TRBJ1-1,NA,TGTGCCAGCACCGCTCCCGGGACACCCGAAGCTTTCTTT,CASTAPGTPEAFF
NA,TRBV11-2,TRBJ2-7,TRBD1,TGTGCCAGCAGCTTGGACAGGGCCCCAGACGAGCAGTACTTC,CASSLDRAPDEQYF
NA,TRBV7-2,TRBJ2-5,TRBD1,TGTGCCAGCAGCTTAGCAAGGACAGGGTTACAAGAGACCCAGTACTTC,CASSLARTGLQETQYF
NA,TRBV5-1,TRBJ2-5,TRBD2,TGCGCCAGCAGCTCCGGTAGTAGCGGGGTGCGGGAGACCCAGTACTTC,CASSSGSSGVRETQYF
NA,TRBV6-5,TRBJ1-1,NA,TGTGCCAGCAGAATGCCCGGGGTGAACACTGAAGCTTTCTTT,CASRMPGVNTEAFF
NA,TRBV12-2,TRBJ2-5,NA,TGTGCAAGTCGCTTAAGGCTCCAACAGGCGGTCGTTCAAGAGACCCAGTACTTC,CASRLRLQQAVVQETQYF
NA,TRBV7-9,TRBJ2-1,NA,TGTGCCAGCAGTCCTCTTCTTGGGCACTCCTACAATGAGCAGTTCTTC,CASSPLLGHSYNEQFF
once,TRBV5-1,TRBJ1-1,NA,TGCGCCAGCAGCTTGGGCGGGGTGAACACTGAAGCTTTCTTT,CASSLGGVNTEAFF
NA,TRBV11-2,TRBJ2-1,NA,TGTGCCAGCAGCCCCCCAGGACTTAACAATGAGCAGTTCTTC,CASSPPGLNNEQFF
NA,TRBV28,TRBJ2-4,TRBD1,TGTGCCAGCAGTCCGCGACAGGGGCTAGCCAAAAACATTCAGTACTTC,CASSPRQGLAKNIQYF
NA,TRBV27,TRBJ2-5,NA,TGTGCCAGCAGTCTGACGGGAGCCCCAGAGACCCAGTACTTC,CASSLTGAPETQYF
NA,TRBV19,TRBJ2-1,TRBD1,TGTGCCAGTAGTTCGACAGGGAGACATGAGCAGTTCTTC,CASSSTGRHEQFF
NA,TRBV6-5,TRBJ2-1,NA,TGTGCCAGCAGGGACCTAAGGGGGTTCTTC,CASRDLRGFF
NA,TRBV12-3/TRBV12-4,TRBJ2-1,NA,TGTGCCAGCACCCTGGGGGGACCCGCCATGGAGTTCTTC,CASTLGGPAMEFF
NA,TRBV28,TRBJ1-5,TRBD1,TGTGCCAGCAGAGAGGCAGGGGGAGTGGGCCAGCCCCAGCATTTT,CASREAGGVGQPQHF
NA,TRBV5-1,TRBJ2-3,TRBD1,TGCGCCAGCAGCTTAGGGGGCCCTGGAACAGATACGCAGTATTTT,CASSLGGPGTDTQYF
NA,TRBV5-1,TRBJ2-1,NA,TGCGCCAGCAGCCTCCGGTCCCTAAGGGGTGGGAATGAGCAGTTCTTC,CASSLRSLRGGNEQFF
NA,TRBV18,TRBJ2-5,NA,TGTGCCAGCTCACCACCTTACGGCCAAGAGACCCAGTACTTC,CASSPPYGQETQYF
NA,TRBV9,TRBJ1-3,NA,TGTGCCAGCAGCACACAGGGTTCTGGAAACACCATATATTTT,CASSTQGSGNTIYF
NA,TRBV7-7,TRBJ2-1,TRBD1,TGTGCTAGCAGCTTAGACAGGGACAATGAGCAGTTCTTC,CASSLDRDNEQFF
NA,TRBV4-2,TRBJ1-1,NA,TGTGCCAGCAGCCAAGATTCGGGGGGAGACACTGAAGCTTTCTTT,CASSQDSGGDTEAFF
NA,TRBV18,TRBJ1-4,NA,TGTGCCAGCTCACCCTCCAATGAAAAACTGTTTTTT,CASSPSNEKLFF
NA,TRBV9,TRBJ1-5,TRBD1,TGTGCCAGCAGCGTACACAGGGGGGATCAGCCCCAGCATTTT,CASSVHRGDQPQHF
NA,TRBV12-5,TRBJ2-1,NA,TGTGCTAGTGGTGTCCGGGATGAGCAGTTCTTC,CASGVRDEQFF